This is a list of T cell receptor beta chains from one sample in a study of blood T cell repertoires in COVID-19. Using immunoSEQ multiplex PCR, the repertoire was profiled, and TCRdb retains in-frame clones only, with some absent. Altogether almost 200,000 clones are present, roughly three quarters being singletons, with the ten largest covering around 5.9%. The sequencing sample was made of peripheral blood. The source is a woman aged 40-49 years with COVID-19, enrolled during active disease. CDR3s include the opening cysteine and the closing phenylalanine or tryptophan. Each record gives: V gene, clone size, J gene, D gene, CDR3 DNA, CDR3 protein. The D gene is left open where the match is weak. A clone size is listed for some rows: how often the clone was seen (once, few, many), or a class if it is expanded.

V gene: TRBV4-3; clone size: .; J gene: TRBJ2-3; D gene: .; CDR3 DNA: TGCGCCAGCAGCCAAGCCGGCGGTCGCGGTACGCAGTATTTT; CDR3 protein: CASSQAGGRGTQYF
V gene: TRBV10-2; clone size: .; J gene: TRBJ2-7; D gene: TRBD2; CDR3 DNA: TGCGCCAGCAATGGCGGGGGAAGGCACGAGCAGTACTTC; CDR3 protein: CASNGGGRHEQYF
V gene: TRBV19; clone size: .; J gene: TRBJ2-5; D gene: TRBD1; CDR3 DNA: TGTGCCAGTAGTGGGACAGGGACCGGGACCCAGTACTTC; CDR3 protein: CASSGTGTGTQYF
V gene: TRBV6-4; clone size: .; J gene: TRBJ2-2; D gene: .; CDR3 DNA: TGTGCCAGCAGTGACTCCGCGAACACCGGGGAGCTGTTTTTT; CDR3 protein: CASSDSANTGELFF
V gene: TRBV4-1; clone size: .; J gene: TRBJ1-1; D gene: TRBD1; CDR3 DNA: TGCGCCAGCAGCGATAGACAGGGGGGAGATAACACTGAAGCTTTCTTT; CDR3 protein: CASSDRQGGDNTEAFF
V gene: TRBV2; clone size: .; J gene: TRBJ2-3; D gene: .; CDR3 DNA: TGTGCCGGCCGGACAGGAGGGAACACAGATACGCAGTATTTT; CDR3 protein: CAGRTGGNTDTQYF
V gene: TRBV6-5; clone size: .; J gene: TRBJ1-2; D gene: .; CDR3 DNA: TGTGCCAGCAGTCGTCGGGACATCTACTATGGCTACACCTTC; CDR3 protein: CASSRRDIYYGYTF
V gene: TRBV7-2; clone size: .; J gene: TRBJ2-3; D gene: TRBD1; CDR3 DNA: TGTGCCAGCAGCTTAAAGGGGACAGGGTACCATACGCAGTATTTT; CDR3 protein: CASSLKGTGYHTQYF
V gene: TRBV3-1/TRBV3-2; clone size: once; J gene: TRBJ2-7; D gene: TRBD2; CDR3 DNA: TGTGCCAGCAGCCACGCCGGGACTAGCGGGAGGAATGAGCAGTACTTC; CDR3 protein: CASSHAGTSGRNEQYF
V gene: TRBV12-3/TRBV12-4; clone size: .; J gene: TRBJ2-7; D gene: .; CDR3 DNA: TGTGCCAGCAGTACTAACTACGAGCAGTACTTC; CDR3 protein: CASSTNYEQYF
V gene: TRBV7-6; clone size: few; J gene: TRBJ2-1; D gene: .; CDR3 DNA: TGTGCCAGCAGCTTAGGGGACAATTACTACAATGAGCAGTTCTTC; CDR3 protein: CASSLGDNYYNEQFF
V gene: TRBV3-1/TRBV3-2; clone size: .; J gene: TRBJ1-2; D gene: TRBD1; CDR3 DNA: TGTGCCAGCAGCTGGACAGGGGTGGGTTCTGGCTACACCTTC; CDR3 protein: CASSWTGVGSGYTF
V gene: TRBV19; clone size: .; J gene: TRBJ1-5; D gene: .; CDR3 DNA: TGTGCCAGTAGTCCCTCGGCGGGGGGCTGGGGGCAGCCCCAGCATTTT; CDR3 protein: CASSPSAGGWGQPQHF
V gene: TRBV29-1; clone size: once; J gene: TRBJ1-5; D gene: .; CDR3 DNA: TGCAGCGTTCGGACAGGCAATCAGCCCCAGCATTTT; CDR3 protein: CSVRTGNQPQHF
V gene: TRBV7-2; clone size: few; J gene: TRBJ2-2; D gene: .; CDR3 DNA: TGTGCCAGCAGCTTACACGGACTTATCGCGACAGGACACACCGGGGAGCTGTTTTTT; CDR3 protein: CASSLHGLIATGHTGELFF
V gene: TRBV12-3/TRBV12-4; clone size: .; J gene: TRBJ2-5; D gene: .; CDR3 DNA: TGTGCCAGCAGCCTCGGACATCAAGAGACCCAGTACTTC; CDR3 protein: CASSLGHQETQYF
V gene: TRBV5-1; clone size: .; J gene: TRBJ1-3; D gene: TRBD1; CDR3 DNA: TGCGCCAGCAGCTTGGGACAGGGGGCACAGGATAGCTCTGGAAACACCATATATTTT; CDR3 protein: CASSLGQGAQDSSGNTIYF
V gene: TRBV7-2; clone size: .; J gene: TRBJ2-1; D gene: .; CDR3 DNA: TGTGCCAGCAGTCCTCGATACAGACTAGTTAATGAGCAGTTCTTC; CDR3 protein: CASSPRYRLVNEQFF
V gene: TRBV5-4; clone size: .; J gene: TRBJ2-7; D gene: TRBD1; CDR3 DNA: TGTGCCAGCAGCCCGGGACAGAGCTCCTACGAGCAGTACTTC; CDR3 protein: CASSPGQSSYEQYF